The source of this TCR beta chain is a study of T cell changes during pregnancy in multiple sclerosis. Germline V CDR1 and CDR2: MDHEN, SYDVKM. This CDR3 has 14 residues. After removal of 6 bases from V and 4 bases from J, the junction contained 8 bases not matched to a gene. The method was immunoSEQ multiplex PCR; TCRdb's version includes in-frame clones alone and lacks a portion of them. The table has about 110,000 clones, roughly 92% seen once. Sample: peripheral blood, taken after pregnancy. The chain has TRBV28 and TRBJ1-2, with 7 bases identical to TRBD1. This clonotype originated in a female donor with multiple sclerosis, enrolled in a pregnancy study. CDR3: CASRLPTGAYGYTF. CDR3 nucleotide sequence: TGTGCCAGCAGACTTCCAACAGGGGCCTATGGCTACACCTTC.